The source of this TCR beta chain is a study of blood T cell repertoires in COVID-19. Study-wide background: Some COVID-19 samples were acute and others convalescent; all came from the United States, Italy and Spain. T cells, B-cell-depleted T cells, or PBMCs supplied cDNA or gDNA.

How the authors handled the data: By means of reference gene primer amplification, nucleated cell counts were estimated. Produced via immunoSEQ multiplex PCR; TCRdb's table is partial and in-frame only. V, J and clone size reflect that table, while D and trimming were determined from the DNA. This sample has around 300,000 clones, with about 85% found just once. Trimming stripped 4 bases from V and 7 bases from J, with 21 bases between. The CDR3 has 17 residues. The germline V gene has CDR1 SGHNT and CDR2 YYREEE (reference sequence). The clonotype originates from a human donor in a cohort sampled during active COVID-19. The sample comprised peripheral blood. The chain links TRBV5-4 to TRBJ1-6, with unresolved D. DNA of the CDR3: TGTGCCAGCAGCCCCTCAGGAGGGAGGGTAGGGAATTCACCCCTCCACTTT. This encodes CASSPSGGRVGNSPLHF.